This T cell receptor (beta chain) was retrieved from a study of blood T cell repertoires in COVID-19. Trimming took 5 bases from V and 4 from J, leaving 11 bases between them. The CDR3 is 13 residues long. Original processing notes: Cell counts per sample came from amplifying reference gene primers. Sequencing was performed with immunoSEQ multiplex PCR; in TCRdb, only in-frame clones are kept and a portion is missing. V, J and clone size derive from that table, while D and trimming were established from the DNA sequence. The sample holds hundreds of thousands of clones; about nine tenths are singletons and the top ten take over 1.1%.

The specimen sequenced was peripheral blood. The sequence was obtained from a woman in her thirties with active or convalescent COVID-19. The rearrangement joins TRBV12-3 or TRBV12-4 to TRBJ2-5; perhaps TRBD1 as D (5 bases). CDR3 nucleotide sequence: TGTGCCAGCAGTACAGGTGACGTAGAGACCCAGTACTTC. This encodes CASSTGDVETQYF.